This TCR beta chain originates from a study of cytomegalovirus exposure and HLA in healthy donors. Germline V gene lookup returns CDR1 GTSNPN and CDR2 SVGIG (reference sequence). This CDR3 has 15 residues. J gave up 3 bases and V 5 bases, and 12 bases lay outside the gene matches. As regards this clone: Its antigen is not identified.

Libraries were prepared by immunoSEQ multiplex PCR; TCRdb keeps only in-frame clonotypes and omits some of them. The sample carries 100,000 to 150,000 clones, 80% to 90% recorded once. Study-level results: First-cohort TCR clusters were later found to tend to co-occur in the roughly 110 validation repertoires. High sensitivity and specificity were reportedly achieved when the classifier diagnosed cytomegalovirus status. The study labeled more than 150 TCR beta chains cytomegalovirus-associated.

The rearrangement joins TRBV30 to TRBJ1-2; 7 nucleotides match TRBD1. The sample consisted of PBMCs. The TCR originated in a woman aged 18 to 35 in good health and CMV-seronegative. CDR3 nucleotides: TGTGCCTGGCGACCAAGACCTGACAGGGACTATGGCTACACCTTC. This gives the protein CAWRPRPDRDYGYTF.